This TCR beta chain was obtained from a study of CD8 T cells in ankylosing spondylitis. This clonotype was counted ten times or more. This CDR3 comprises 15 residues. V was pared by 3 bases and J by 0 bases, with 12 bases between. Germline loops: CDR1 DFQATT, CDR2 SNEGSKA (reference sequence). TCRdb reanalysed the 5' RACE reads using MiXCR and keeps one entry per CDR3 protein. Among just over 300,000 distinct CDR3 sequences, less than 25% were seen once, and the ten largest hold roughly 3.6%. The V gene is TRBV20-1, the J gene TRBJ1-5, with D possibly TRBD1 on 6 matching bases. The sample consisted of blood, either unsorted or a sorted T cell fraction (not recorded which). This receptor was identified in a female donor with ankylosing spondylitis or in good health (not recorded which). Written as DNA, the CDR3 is TGCAGTGCTAGTGGGGGCGATTATAGCAATCAGCCCCAGCATTTT. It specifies CSASGGDYSNQPQHF.